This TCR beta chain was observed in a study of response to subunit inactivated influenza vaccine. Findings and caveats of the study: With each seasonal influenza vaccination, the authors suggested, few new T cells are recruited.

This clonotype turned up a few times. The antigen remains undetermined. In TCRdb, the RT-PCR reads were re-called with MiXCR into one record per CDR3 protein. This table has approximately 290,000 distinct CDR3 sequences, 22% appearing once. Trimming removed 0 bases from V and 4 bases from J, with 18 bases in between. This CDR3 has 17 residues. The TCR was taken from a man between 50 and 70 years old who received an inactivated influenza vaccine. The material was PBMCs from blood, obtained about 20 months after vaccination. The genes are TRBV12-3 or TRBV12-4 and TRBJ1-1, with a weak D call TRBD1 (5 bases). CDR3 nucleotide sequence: TGTGCCAGCAGTTTAGCGGGTAGTGGCCAGGGAGGCACTGAAGCTTTCTTT. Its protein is CASSLAGSGQGGTEAFF.